Listed below are T cell receptor beta chains from one sample, sequenced in a study of Graves' ophthalmopathy and Graves' hyperthyroidism. Using its own MiXCR run on the multiplex PCR reads, TCRdb lists one record per CDR3 protein. The data contain approximately 1.2 million distinct CDR3 sequences, 35% to 40% of them singletons. The specimen sequenced was peripheral blood or thyroid tissue (not recorded which). These receptors all stem from an adult man with Graves' hyperthyroidism. Each CDR3 is given without its conserved first and last residue. Rows may omit the clone size; those that give it use once, few, many or a size class.

11 | TRBJ1-2 | TRBV7-4 | . | ASSLAGRIGYT
12 | TRBJ2-5 | TRBV4-3 | . | ASSQYRGRETQY
13 | . | TRBV20-1 | . | SATNQREYTGELF
12 | TRBJ2-2 | TRBV7-9 | many | ASGKWGLVGELF
10 | TRBJ1-5 | TRBV10-3 | . | AISESRQPQH
11 | TRBJ1-5 | TRBV29-1 | many | SVQGRGGQPQH
11 | TRBJ2-5 | TRBV7-2 | once | ASSDRGSRAQY
11 | TRBJ1-2 | TRBV11-2 | few | ASSLENGEGYT
13 | TRBJ1-2 | TRBV12-3/TRBV12-4 | . | ASRKPGQKNYGYT
16 | TRBJ2-7 | TRBV7-3 | many | ASSLSADRASASYEQY
12 | TRBJ1-1 | TRBV2 | many | ASRSTGPNTEAF
13 | TRBJ1-2 | TRBV20-1 | many | SARDPQGADYGYT
13 | TRBJ2-5 | TRBV7-2 | many | ASSVRTSGEVTQY